The rows below give T cell receptor beta chains drawn from one sample of a study of vaccination effects on CD4 cells after COVID-19. What these receptors recognize is not known. Sequencing was performed with immunoSEQ multiplex PCR; in TCRdb, only in-frame clones are kept and a portion is missing. Of about 71,000 clones listed, more than 60% were seen once; the top ten hold over 2%. The starting material was CD4+ T cells from PBMCs cultured without peptide, obtained after COVID-19 vaccination. All receptors derive from a human donor who received a COVID-19 vaccine. Both conserved end residues are trimmed from each CDR3. Fields, in order: V gene, J gene, CDR3 protein.

TRBV2,TRBJ2-2,ASSEKGYPPGELF
TRBV7-9,TRBJ2-5,ASTQGGKETQY
TRBV3-1/TRBV3-2,TRBJ2-2,ASSQYTTGELF
TRBV3-1/TRBV3-2,TRBJ1-2,ASSQDTWTGGNGYT
TRBV5-4,TRBJ2-1,ASNPSGPYNEQF
TRBV18,TRBJ2-3,ASSPVEGTDTQY
TRBV2,TRBJ2-1,AGDGTSGTTYRQF
TRBV19,TRBJ2-2,ASSIPPSNTGELF
TRBV28,TRBJ1-3,ASSSGGTGNTIY
TRBV2,TRBJ1-1,ATHLTVTITEAF
TRBV5-1,TRBJ2-2,ASSWTLNTGELF
TRBV4-3,TRBJ1-1,ASSPKGTGEFGTEAF
TRBV30,TRBJ2-5,AWNTGGETQY
TRBV5-1,TRBJ1-2,ASSLELVSAYGYT
TRBV7-2,TRBJ1-1,ASSPGYRGGEAF
TRBV9,TRBJ2-5,ASSSGGGLQETQY
TRBV2,TRBJ1-5,ASSLVGNQPQH
TRBV10-2,TRBJ1-2,ASSEFGGGRGYT
TRBV6-5,TRBJ1-4,ASGKTGLANEKLF
TRBV5-1,TRBJ2-1,ASSVDRGNEQF
TRBV5-1,TRBJ1-2,ASSVQGANYGYT
TRBV5-3,TRBJ1-1,ASPHRVDEAF
TRBV24-1,TRBJ1-3,ATSEGGRGTIY
TRBV12-5,TRBJ2-3,ASGRRTSGSTDTQY
TRBV3-1/TRBV3-2,TRBJ1-1,ASSLRDRGAF
TRBV14,TRBJ1-1,ASSPLFAEAF
TRBV6-5,TRBJ2-3,ASSSIASGGTDTQY
TRBV7-2,TRBJ1-1,ASSLTGNTEAF
TRBV7-3,TRBJ2-2,ASSLGGSGATGELF
TRBV7-3,TRBJ2-3,ASASRRQASDTQY
TRBV6-5,TRBJ1-6,ASSLQGINSPLH
TRBV5-5,TRBJ1-1,ASSLGGRNTEAF
TRBV18,TRBJ2-1,ASSVLAGSYNEQF
TRBV24-1,TRBJ1-1,ATSDIWGAGRNTEAF
TRBV21-1,TRBJ2-2,ASSKINTGELF
TRBV19,TRBJ1-2,ASSDRDRGPAGYT
TRBV6-5,TRBJ2-2,ASRLLNHGELF
TRBV7-3,TRBJ2-1,ASSLAQGNEQF
TRBV9,TRBJ1-4,ASSATGEGKLF
TRBV6-5,TRBJ1-5,ASSPPERAGQPQH